These 28 T cell receptor beta chains share one sample of origin, sequenced in a study of shared T cell receptors in the human thymus. The table came from immunoSEQ multiplex PCR; TCRdb's copy has only in-frame clones and leaves some out. Found here are 700,000 to 750,000 clones, over 75% of them singletons; the top ten hold approximately 0.01%. The same sample was also studied in work on human thymus T cells.

Sequences were obtained from thymocytes. These receptors originate from a girl under three years old with a congenital heart defect.

Concerning this clone itself: Other DNA variants within this sample encode the same CDR3. The chain couples TRBV6-1 to TRBJ1-2, with D perhaps matching TRBD1 (5 bases). Germline lookup yields CDR1 MNHNS and CDR2 SASEGT. With 4 bases removed from V and 4 bases from J, the gap between germline ends came to 13 bases. CDR3 length: 14 residues. The CDR3 DNA follows: TGTGCCAGCAGTGGTCAGGGCTCGACCTATGGCTACACCTTC. This encodes CASSGQGSTYGYTF.

The V gene is TRBV6-1, the J gene TRBJ2-5, with 9 bases lining up with TRBD1. Germline loops: CDR1 MNHNS, CDR2 SASEGT. CDR3 size: 14 residues. J lost 8 bases, V lost 6 bases, and 10 bases had no gene match. CDR3 nucleotide sequence: TGTGCCAGCAGGACACAGGGGGCCCCCCCTACCCAGTACTTC. This codes for CASRTQGAPPTQYF.

This rearrangement joins TRBV11-2 to TRBJ1-1, with TRBD1 matching over 9 bases. V shed 0 bases and J 11 bases; nucleotides not matched to a gene: 4. This CDR3 has 13 residues. The V gene's germline CDR1 is SGHAT and CDR2 FQNNGV. CDR3 bases: TGTGCCAGCAGCTTAGAAAGGACAGGGGCGGCTTTCTTT. It encodes CASSLERTGAAFF. The variable domain in full, completed from reference TRBV11-2 and TRBJ1-1, reads EAGVAQSPRYKIIEKRQSVAFWCNPISGHATLYWYQQILGQGPKLLIQFQNNGVVDDSQLPKDRFSAERLKGVDSTLKIQPAKLEDSAVYLCASSLERTGAAFFGQGTRLTVV.

This chain uses TRBV4-3 with TRBJ2-3; the match to TRBD2 covers 9 bases. Losses at the gene ends were 3 bases for V and 2 bases for J; bases not matched to a gene: 9. The CDR3 has 17 amino acids. CDR1 LGHNA and CDR2 YSLEER come from the germline V gene. CDR3 sequence (DNA): TGCGCCAGCAGCCAGGCCCGGGCGGGGGGGACCACAGATACGCAGTATTTT. As protein: CASSQARAGGTTDTQYF.

The rearrangement uses TRBV28 and TRBJ1-1; 7 positions agree with TRBD1. CDR1 MDHEN and CDR2 SYDVKM come from the germline V gene. Losses at the gene ends were 6 bases for V and 4 bases for J; bases not matched to a gene: 29. The CDR3 is 21 amino acids. CDR3 bases: TGTGCCAGCAGGGGCATAATTACCGGGACAGTTAAGACCTGGCGTTGCACTGAAGCTTTCTTT. Its translation: CASRGIITGTVKTWRCTEAFF.

This clone was observed a few times. V gene TRBV6-1 combines with J gene TRBJ1-4; TRBD1 might be the D (6 bases). Trimming left V 8 bases short and J 7 bases short, with 20 bases between. CDR3 length: 15 amino acids. Germline V gene data show CDR1 as MNHNS and CDR2 as SASEGT. The CDR3 nucleotides are TGTGCCAGCCAAAACACCCAGGGGTCCGGTGAAAAACTGTTTTTT. Translating it yields CASQNTQGSGEKLFF.

The gene calls are TRBV5-1 and TRBJ1-1, with D possibly TRBD1 on 6 matching bases. Germline values: CDR1 SGHRS, CDR2 YFSETQ. The CDR3 is 13 amino acids. Between the trimmed V and J ends, which lost 6 bases and 0 bases, there was a span of 9 bases. The CDR3 DNA sequence: TGCGCCAGCAAAGGACAGCTGAACACTGAAGCTTTCTTT. Translated: CASKGQLNTEAFF.

The chain uses TRBV29-1 and TRBJ1-2; 7 bases are shared with TRBD1. The germline CDR1 and CDR2 sequences are SQVTM and ANQGSEA. The CDR3 extends over 19 amino acids. The junction had 25 bases not matched to a gene; V was cut back by 5 bases and J by 4 bases. The CDR3 reads CSVPNEPPGQFHDGYGYTF. In DNA form, the CDR3 reads TGCAGCGTTCCTAATGAACCCCCGGGACAGTTCCACGATGGCTATGGCTACACCTTC.

The J gene is TRBJ2-3, the V gene TRBV7-2, with a tentative D call TRBD1 (6 bases). Deletions cut 4 bases from V and 2 bases from J, with 10 bases between. Germline V gene sequence: CDR1 SGHTA, CDR2 FQGNSA. There are 14 residues in the CDR3. The CDR3: CASSSQGPTDTQYF. Here the CDR3 DNA reads TGTGCCAGCAGCTCACAGGGCCCCACAGATACGCAGTATTTT.

The chain couples TRBV29-1 to TRBJ2-1; D is unclear. The CDR3 runs to 13 residues. Trimming took 4 bases from V and 1 from J, leaving 8 bases between them. Per the germline V gene, CDR1 is SQVTM and CDR2 is ANQGSEA. The CDR3 here is CSVVIESYNEQFF. The DNA for the CDR3 is TGCAGCGTTGTTATAGAGTCCTACAATGAGCAGTTCTTC.

The rearrangement joins TRBV2 to TRBJ1-2; 9 bases fit TRBD1. The ends lost 4 bases at V and 3 bases at J; junction bases unmatched: 12. Germline CDR1 and CDR2: SNHLY and FYNNEI. The CDR3 is 17 amino acids. In nucleotides, the CDR3 is TGTGCCAGCAGTGCGAATAACGGGACAGGGTTTGACTATGGCTACACCTTC. As protein: CASSANNGTGFDYGYTF. Full variable domain (missing parts from reference TRBV2 and TRBJ1-2): EPEVTQTPSHQVTQMGQEVILRCVPISNHLYFYWYRQILGQKVEFLVSFYNNEISEKSEIFDDQFSVERPDGSNFTLKIRSTKLEDSAMYFCASSANNGTGFDYGYTFGSGTRLTVV.

The V gene is TRBV27, the J gene TRBJ1-5; the D is unclear. The CDR3 contains 14 residues. Germline assignment: CDR1 MNHEY and CDR2 SMNVEV (reference sequence). Trimming pared 6 bases from V and 4 bases from J, leaving 13 bases between. CDR3 region: CASRDRRANQPQHF. CDR3 in DNA: TGTGCCAGCAGAGATCGGAGGGCTAATCAGCCCCAGCATTTT.

The chain recombines TRBV28 with TRBJ1-4, with TRBD1 matching over 7 bases. The trim removed 7 bases at V and 5 bases at J, leaving 4 bases unmatched. CDR3 length: 13 residues. Germline values: CDR1 MDHEN, CDR2 SYDVKM. Here the CDR3 reads CASTGTDNEKLFF. CDR3 nucleotides: TGTGCCAGCACGGGGACAGACAATGAAAAACTGTTTTTT. The full variable domain, completed using reference TRBV28 and TRBJ1-4, is DVKVTQSSRYLVKRTGEKVFLECVQDMDHENMFWYRQDPGLGLRLIYFSYDVKMKEKGDIPEGYSVSREKKERFSLILESASTNQTSMYLCASTGTDNEKLFFGSGTQLSVL.

V gene TRBV7-6 combines with J gene TRBJ1-4; the match to TRBD1 covers 9 bases. Germline V gene lookup returns CDR1 SGHVS and CDR2 FNYEAQ. Trimming cost V 5 bases and J 7 bases; bases outside gene matches: 8. This CDR3 contains 15 residues. The CDR3 DNA reads as TGTGCCAGCAGCGGCAGGACAGGGGAAAGTGAAAAACTGTTTTTT. Protein product: CASSGRTGESEKLFF.

The chain uses TRBV6-1 and TRBJ1-5, with 8 positions matching TRBD1. The CDR3 length is 15 residues. J lost 6 bases, V lost 2 bases, and 6 bases had no gene match. Germline V lookup: CDR1 MNHNS, CDR2 SASEGT. Written as DNA, the CDR3 is TGTGCCAGCAGTGAACCGGACAGGGCAAGTCAGCCCCAGCATTTT. This codes for CASSEPDRASQPQHF.

This clone has only one observation. V and J are TRBV6-5 and TRBJ2-7; possibly TRBD1 for D (6 bases). The CDR3 runs to 14 residues. CDR1 MNHEY and CDR2 SVGAGI come from the germline V gene. V gave up 5 bases and J gave up 5 bases, with 16 bases separating them. In DNA, the CDR3 is TGTGCCAGCAGTAGCCAGGGGTGGGGCGACGAGCAGTACTTC. Translated, it gives CASSSQGWGDEQYF.

A single count supports this clone. The chain uses TRBV2 and TRBJ2-2, with a weak D call TRBD2 (6 bases). This CDR3 has 13 residues. Trimming pared 4 bases from V and 13 bases from J, leaving 16 bases between. Germline assignment: CDR1 SNHLY and CDR2 FYNNEI. The DNA of the CDR3 is TGTGCCAGCAGTGCCACCTTACAGGAGGGGCTGTTTTTT. Amino acid sequence: CASSATLQEGLFF. Variable domain in full (rest from reference TRBV2 and TRBJ2-2): EPEVTQTPSHQVTQMGQEVILRCVPISNHLYFYWYRQILGQKVEFLVSFYNNEISEKSEIFDDQFSVERPDGSNFTLKIRSTKLEDSAMYFCASSATLQEGLFFGEGSRLTVL.

This chain links TRBV5-6 with TRBJ1-3; a weak D match, TRBD1 (6 bases). Per the germline V gene, CDR1 is SGHDT and CDR2 is YYEEEE. V dropped 2 bases and J dropped 0 bases, with 15 bases sitting between them. The CDR3 runs 17 residues. Here the CDR3 DNA reads TGTGCCAGCAGCTTAATGGTTGGGGGCCTCTCTGGAAACACCATATATTTT. Protein product: CASSLMVGGLSGNTIYF.

The chain is built from TRBV4-3 and TRBJ1-1; D not certain. Germline CDR1 reads LGHNA; CDR2 reads YSLEER. This CDR3 is built from 14 residues. The germline V and J ends were trimmed by 0 bases and 1 base, with 6 bases remaining between them. The CDR3 region has the DNA TGCGCCAGCAGCCAAGAAGCCAAGAACACTGAAGCTTTCTTT. Its translation is CASSQEAKNTEAFF.

The chain joins TRBV7-9 to TRBJ2-1; 7 nucleotides match TRBD1. The V gene's germline CDR1 is SEHNR and CDR2 FQNEAQ (reference sequence). Unmatched junction bases numbered 17, after V lost 5 bases and J lost 16 bases. The CDR3 runs to 14 residues. As DNA, the CDR3 is TGTGCCAGCAGCCCCTGGACAGGCCTTCACGCAAGATTCTTC. This encodes CASSPWTGLHARFF.

This clone was detected a few times. The CDR3 DNA is TGTGCCAGCAGGCCCCTTTATGAAACCACAACAGGGATGGACTATGGCTACACCTTC. Its protein is CASRPLYETTTGMDYGYTF. The chain combines TRBV7-2 with TRBJ1-2; a weak D match, TRBD1 (6 bases). CDR3 length: 19 amino acids. Trimming removed 6 bases at V and 3 bases at J, with 29 bases between. CDR1 is SGHTA, CDR2 FQGNSA, per germline.

The rearrangement uses TRBV2 and TRBJ1-1; D is perhaps TRBD1 (6 bases). This CDR3 spans 15 amino acids. In germline, CDR1 is SNHLY, CDR2 FYNNEI. Trimming stripped 2 bases from V and 2 bases from J, with 12 bases between. The CDR3 loop reads CASSETDRTNTEAFF. CDR3 DNA sequence: TGTGCCAGCAGTGAAACCGACAGGACCAACACTGAAGCTTTCTTT. Looking up the rest from reference TRBV2 and TRBJ1-1 gives the full variable domain: EPEVTQTPSHQVTQMGQEVILRCVPISNHLYFYWYRQILGQKVEFLVSFYNNEISEKSEIFDDQFSVERPDGSNFTLKIRSTKLEDSAMYFCASSETDRTNTEAFFGQGTRLTVV.

The chain couples TRBV9 to TRBJ1-2; D might be TRBD1 (6 bases). The CDR3 runs 13 residues. CDR1 and CDR2 from the germline V gene are SGDLS and YYNGEE. Trimming cost V 0 bases and J 8 bases, with 11 bases left between them. CDR3 amino acids: CASSVGSGEGYTF. The CDR3 coding sequence is TGTGCCAGCAGCGTAGGGTCAGGGGAAGGCTACACCTTC.

V gene TRBV10-3 combines with J gene TRBJ1-1, with no clear D. CDR1 is ENHRY, CDR2 SYGVKD, per germline. V lost 11 bases and J 5 bases, leaving 6 bases between the germline ends. CDR3 length: 9 residues. CDR3 nucleotides: TGTGCCGCGGGGACTGAAGCTTTCTTT. Protein sequence: CAAGTEAFF.

The V and J genes are TRBV7-2 and TRBJ2-2; possibly TRBD2 for D (5 bases). Germline loops: CDR1 SGHTA, CDR2 FQGNSA. The V gene lost 1 base and the J gene lost 8 bases, with 17 bases spanning the gap. CDR3 length equals 16 residues. The CDR3 reads CASSLEAGMAIGELFF. CDR3 nucleotide sequence: TGTGCCAGCAGCTTAGAGGCCGGGATGGCAATAGGGGAGCTGTTTTTT.

V usage is TRBV2 and J usage is TRBJ2-3, with a tentative D call TRBD2 (6 bases). The CDR3 has 16 amino acids. V was cut by 6 bases and J by 8 bases, with 24 bases left in between. CDR1 and CDR2 (germline): SNHLY, FYNNEI. Here the CDR3 reads CASRRGVRAKYGTQYF. The CDR3 region has the DNA TGTGCCAGCAGACGCGGGGTTCGAGCGAAGTATGGTACGCAGTATTTT.

The rearrangement joins TRBV7-6 to TRBJ2-7, with D perhaps matching TRBD1 (5 bases). This CDR3 spans 15 amino acids. V gave up 5 bases and J gave up 5 bases, with 19 bases separating them. Germline V gene data show CDR1 as SGHVS and CDR2 as FNYEAQ. CDR3 bases: TGTGCCAGCAGCCTTCGCCTGAACAGGTTCCACGAGCAGTACTTC. This gives the protein CASSLRLNRFHEQYF.

J is TRBJ2-6 and V is TRBV27, with D possibly matching TRBD2 (5 bases). The CDR3 length is 17 residues. CDR1 MNHEY and CDR2 SMNVEV come from the germline V gene (reference sequence). Trimming removed 2 bases at V and 1 base at J, with 12 bases between. CDR3: CASSLVDLGSGANVLTF. CDR3 nucleotides: TGTGCCAGCAGTTTAGTGGACTTGGGATCTGGGGCCAACGTCCTGACTTTC.